The text below deals with one T cell receptor (beta chain). What this receptor recognizes is not known. Per-base quality was not reported, and no clone a single base away is much larger than it. The data stem from a study of T cell responses to AZD1222 COVID-19 vaccine (dated by TCRdb to about 2021). As for the study more broadly: Because spike-specific TCR depth and breadth did not differ between the two schedules, AZD1222 recipients who got a second dose at roughly 4 weeks were pooled with those who got a second dose at roughly 12 weeks. TCR sequencing was performed for roughly 250 trial participants, of whom 200 to 220 were given two doses of AZD1222 and around 25 were given two doses of MenACWY control vaccine. Enrollment into the trials was organized by age into subgroups of 18-55, 56-69 and 70-plus years, and those subgroups contained about 150, 27 and 61 TCR-sequenced participants, respectively. Study-wide findings and limitations: The 56-69-year group was small, and its depth increase did not reach significance, likely because of low power. Reportedly, close to half of the unique spike-specific TCRs recognized epitopes lying outside the regions that are mutated in the B.1.351 and B.1.1.7 variants. No day 14 peak-response samples were available, so repertoires were characterized only after the peak T cell response. Vaccine-associated CD4 TCRs spanned the whole spike protein, with dominant responses in regions 160-218 and 743-854. Conclusions about previously exposed vaccinees are limited because only five or six AZD1222 recipients were SARS-CoV-2 seropositive at baseline. After two AZD1222 doses, spike-specific TCR breadth and depth were significantly higher than at day 0 and than in MenACWY recipients. Participants were mostly white British and included more females than males, and it was suggested by the authors that clonal diversity may have been underestimated.

The germline V gene encodes CDR1 LGHDT and CDR2 YNNKEL (reference sequence). The CDR3 contains 14 residues, cysteine and phenylalanine counted. Kept here is only the CDR3 DNA, which spans 42 bases and is read in frame from base 1. The germline ends are 13 bases apart after V is trimmed by 7 bases and J by 1 base. The time point label here, explained by the study, means: baseline before first vaccination. Vaccinee samples were obtained from the UK trials COV001 and COV002, which included a single-blind randomized controlled phase 2/3 trial of AZD1222 (ChAdOx1 nCoV-19) in healthy adults. For TCRbeta chain sequencing, PBMC samples from trial participants were taken at day 0 and at day 28 after the second dose. The CDR3 regions of human TCRbeta chains were analyzed by immunosequencing. The original methods were these. TCRs in the repertoires were matched against a reference library of SARS-CoV-2-specific TCRs that had been generated with the MIRA antigen-specificity platform. Breadth was defined as the fraction of unique TCRs that were SARS-CoV-2-associated. Depth was defined as the fraction of total T cells that were SARS-CoV-2-associated. Using the MIRA data, each spike-specific TCR was mapped to the spike region that the TCR reacts to and placed in a CD4 or CD8 class. Log10-transformed breadth and depth values were compared by one-way ANOVA with Sidak's multiple comparisons tests. Drawn from immuneACCESS, this table holds only the in-frame rearrangements with V and J called that TCRdb kept. Clones are partly lost; checked studies trace under half to an unresolved V gene and leave the rest unexplained. For V, J and clone size, that table is used; D and trimming come from the DNA. In all, the sample holds approximately 140,000 clones, and about 93% of those were seen once. The ten most abundant clones make up 5% to 6.5% of the sample.

The source is an adult in good health. Source: peripheral blood, taken on day 0 of AZD1222 vaccination. The V gene is TRBV3-1 (or the pseudogene TRBV3-2) and the J gene is TRBJ1-1, and the D gene may be TRBD1, 5 bases matching. The nucleotides read TGTGCCAGCACTCCCCTGGGGGGGAACACTGAAGCTTTCTTT. Translation gives CASTPLGGNTEAFF.